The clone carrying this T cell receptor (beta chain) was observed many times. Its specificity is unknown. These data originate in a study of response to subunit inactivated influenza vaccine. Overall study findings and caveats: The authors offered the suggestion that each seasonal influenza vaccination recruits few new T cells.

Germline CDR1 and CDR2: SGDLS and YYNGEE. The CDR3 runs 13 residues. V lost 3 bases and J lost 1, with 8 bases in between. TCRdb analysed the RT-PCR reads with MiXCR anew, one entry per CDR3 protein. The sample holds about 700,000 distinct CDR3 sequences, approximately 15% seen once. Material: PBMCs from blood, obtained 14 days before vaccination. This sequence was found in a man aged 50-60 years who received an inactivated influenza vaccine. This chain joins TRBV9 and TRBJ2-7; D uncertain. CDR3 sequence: CASSGRLSYEQYF. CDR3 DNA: TGTGCCAGCAGCGGACGGCTTTCCTACGAGCAGTACTTC.